The present entry profiles one T cell receptor beta chain with its context. Other DNA sequences in the same sample also yield this CDR3. Germline CDR1 is MNHNY and CDR2 is SVGAGI (reference sequence). The ends were cut back, 7 bases at V and 5 bases at J, with 5 bases in the middle. There are 11 residues in the CDR3. The data were taken from a study of shared clonotypes between healthy human individuals. CD45RO-negative, CCR7-selected cells formed the naive CD8 fraction, which excluded terminally differentiated effector memory CD45RA+ cells. Clones were sequenced by immunoSEQ multiplex PCR, and TCRdb holds only the in-frame ones, with some missing. The sample records under 2,000,000 clones, less than 95% being singletons.

The genes are TRBV6-6 and TRBJ2-2; D is unclear. This TCR was sampled from a man between 18 and 35 years old in good health. Sequencing input: naive CD8+ T cells sorted from blood. The CDR3 here is CASTSTGELFF. The CDR3 nucleotides read TGTGCCAGCACCTCTACCGGGGAGCTGTTTTTT.